This paragraph covers one TCR beta chain sequence. Its antigen is not identified. The PCR had 60 Vbeta and 13 Jbeta primers. Profiled with immunoSEQ multiplex PCR; TCRdb holds only in-frame clones, not every one. Here the sample spans approximately 180,000 clones, about 70% being singletons. The data derive from a study of cytomegalovirus exposure and HLA in healthy donors. In the study overall: The Caucasian-associated ancestry cluster held roughly 81% of 300 to 500 genotyped donors. Study results and limitations: A further, later analysis showed that HLA-associated TCR beta chains (compared with equally common others) were more clonally expanded.

Germline CDR1 SGHRS, CDR2 YFSETQ. V lost 3 bases, J lost 13 bases, and 13 bases stayed unmatched. This CDR3 spans 14 amino acids. This clonotype originated in a woman aged 25 to 39 in good health and CMV-seronegative. Sequenced: PBMCs. The chain joins TRBV5-1 to TRBJ2-1; 7 bases line up with TRBD2. CDR3 in DNA: TGCGCCAGCAGCTCGGCGGCGGGGGAACTTCGTCAGTTCTTC. As protein: CASSSAAGELRQFF.